The clone carrying this T cell receptor (beta chain) was counted only a few times. This CDR3 is 17 amino acids long. Trimming took off 0 bases at V and 5 bases at J, with 20 bases between the two ends. Per germline, CDR1 DFQATT and CDR2 SNEGSKA (reference sequence). These data belong to a study of T-cell reconstitution after alpha-beta-depleted transplantation in children. Preparation of the TCRbeta library was carried out with unique molecular identifiers. A single record per CDR3 protein comes from TCRdb applying MiXCR to the PCR reads. The data show fewer than 550,000 distinct CDR3 sequences, roughly a tenth seen once.

The source was PBMCs from the stem cell graft donor, collected from the stem cell graft. This TCR was recovered from a human donor who donated a stem cell graft to a child with acute myeloid leukemia. This chain uses TRBV20-1 with TRBJ2-1; D ambiguous. The CDR3 is CSARETRRVLLNNEQFF. For the CDR3, the DNA is TGCAGTGCTAGAGAAACTCGGCGAGTCTTACTAAACAATGAGCAGTTCTTC.